This T cell receptor (beta chain) is from a study of cytomegalovirus exposure and HLA in healthy donors. Broader study findings: Researchers reported in a later analysis that common viral pathogens appeared linked to several top clusters. Apart from CMV serostatus, no immune exposure information was available.

Researchers ran the PCR with 60 Vbeta and 13 Jbeta primers. Profiled with immunoSEQ multiplex PCR; TCRdb holds only in-frame clones, not every one. The sample yields around 120,000 clones, about 80% seen once. With respect to this clone: Its antigen remains unidentified.

This CDR3 contains 17 residues. Germline lookup yields CDR1 SGHAT and CDR2 FQNNGV. Trimming stripped 5 bases from V and 2 bases from J, with 21 bases between. The chain uses TRBV11-2 and TRBJ1-2, with D possibly being TRBD1 (6 bases). The clonotype comes from a middle-aged woman in good health and CMV-seropositive. The sequenced sample consisted of PBMCs. In nucleotides, the CDR3 is TGTGCCAGCAGCCTTCCGCCAGGGGAAAACCTAAACTATGGCTACACCTTC. Protein product: CASSLPPGENLNYGYTF.